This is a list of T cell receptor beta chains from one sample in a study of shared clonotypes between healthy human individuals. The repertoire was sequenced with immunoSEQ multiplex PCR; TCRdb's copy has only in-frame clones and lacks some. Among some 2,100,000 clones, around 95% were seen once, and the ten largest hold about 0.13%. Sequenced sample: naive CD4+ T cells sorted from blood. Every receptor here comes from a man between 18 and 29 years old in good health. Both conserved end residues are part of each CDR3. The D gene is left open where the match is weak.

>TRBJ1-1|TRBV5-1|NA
CASSLGGRLTGDTEAFF
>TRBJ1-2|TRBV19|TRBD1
CASSSRQGSANYGYTF
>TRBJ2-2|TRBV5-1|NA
CASSLGNSNTGELFF
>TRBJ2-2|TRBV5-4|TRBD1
CASSLRDRVTGELFF
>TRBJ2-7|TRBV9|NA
CASSGSGTSYEQYF
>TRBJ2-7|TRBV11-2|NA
CASSLSSLTVYEQYF
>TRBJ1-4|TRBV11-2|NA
CASSLSVFTTNEKLFF
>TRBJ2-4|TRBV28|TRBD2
CASGPSGVVNIQYF
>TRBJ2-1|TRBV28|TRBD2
CASRRENVGNNEQFF
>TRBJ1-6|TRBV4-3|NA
CASSQDWDTNSPLHF
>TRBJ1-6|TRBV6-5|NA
CASRTDRSYNSPLHF
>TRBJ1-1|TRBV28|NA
CASNAGGLNTEAFF
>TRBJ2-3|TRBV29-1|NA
CSGGAGKSTDTQYF
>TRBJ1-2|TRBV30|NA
CASQGRGYTF
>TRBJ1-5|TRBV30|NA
CAWSVSGGYSNQPQHF
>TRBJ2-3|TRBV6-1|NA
CASSDPDSPRTDTQYF
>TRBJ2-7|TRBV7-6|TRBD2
CASSPGLAGGPSSYEQYF
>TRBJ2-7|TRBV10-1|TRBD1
CASSPTGSYEQYF
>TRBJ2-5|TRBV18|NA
CASSPKERETQYF
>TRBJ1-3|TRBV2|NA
CASSKDGNTIYF
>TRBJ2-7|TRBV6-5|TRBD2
CASSSGGYEQYF
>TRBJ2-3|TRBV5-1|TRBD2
CASSSSGGPDTQYF
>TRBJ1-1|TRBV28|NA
CASSLAVTRDTEAFF
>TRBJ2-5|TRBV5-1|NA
CASSGDNQETQYF
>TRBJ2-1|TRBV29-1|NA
CSVTTRASYNEQFF
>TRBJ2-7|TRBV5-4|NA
CASSFPDRSSYEQYF
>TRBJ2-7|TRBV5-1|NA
CASSVSGGQPSYEQYF
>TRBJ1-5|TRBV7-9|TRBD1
CASSPMIGGGDQPQHF
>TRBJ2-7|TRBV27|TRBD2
CASRGTSGSIYEQYF
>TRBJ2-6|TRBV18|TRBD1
CASSPKGMGQGVSGANVLTF
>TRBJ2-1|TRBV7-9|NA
CASSLAAPLYNEQFF
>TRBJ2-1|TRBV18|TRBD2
CASSPQLGLAGNNEQFF
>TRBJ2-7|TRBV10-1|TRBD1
CASSESEGQGTYEQYF
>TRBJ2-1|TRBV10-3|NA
CAISESAIRDDEQFF
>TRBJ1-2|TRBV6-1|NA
CASSEAGRNYGYTF
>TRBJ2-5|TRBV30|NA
CAWSPGLETQYF
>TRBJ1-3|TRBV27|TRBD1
CASGTRQGLAGNTIYF
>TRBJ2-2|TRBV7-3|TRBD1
CASSLTAWDRGPTGELFF
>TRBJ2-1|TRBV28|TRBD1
CASSSIPGQGAFEQFF
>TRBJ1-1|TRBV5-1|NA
CASSPGLLSMDTEAFF
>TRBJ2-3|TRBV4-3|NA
CASSQAGTDTQYF
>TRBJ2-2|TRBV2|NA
CASSVMDTGELFF
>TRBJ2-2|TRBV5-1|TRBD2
CASSHLASGANTGELFF
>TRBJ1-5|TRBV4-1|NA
CASSRGSSGEQPQHF
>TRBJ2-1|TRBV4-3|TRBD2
CASSQGTSGYNEQFF
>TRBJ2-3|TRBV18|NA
CASSRERATDTQYF
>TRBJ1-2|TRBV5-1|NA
CASSLSYLTGGYTF
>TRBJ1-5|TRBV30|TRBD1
CAWSGGTGSFSNQPQHF
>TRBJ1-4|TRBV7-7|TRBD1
CASSSGQATNEKLFF
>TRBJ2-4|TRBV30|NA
CAWSGSAKNIQYF
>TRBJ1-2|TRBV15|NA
CATSTGANYGYTF
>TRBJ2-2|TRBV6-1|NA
CASDPGPNTGELFF
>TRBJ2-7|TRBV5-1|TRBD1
CASSLASGTALRELNF